This T cell receptor beta chain stems from a study of blood T cell repertoires in COVID-19 (TCRdb year 2020). For context, the study as a whole: The collaborator samples originated in the United States, Italy and Spain and spanned the acute and convalescent phases of COVID-19. The material from the prospective study consisted of cDNA or gDNA derived from T cells, B-cell-depleted T cells, or PBMCs. The dataset comprised deeply sampled blood TCRbeta repertoires from subjects exposed to, actively infected with, or recovered from COVID-19. The repertoires were released in a freely available public database intended as a resource for research on the immune response to SARS-CoV-2. The samples were drawn from the first 160 participants of the ongoing ImmuneRACE study and from 1,254 subjects provided by 6 global collaborators. Sample metadata almost always included a de-identified subject ID, COVID-19 status, age in years and sex. Where HLA class I and class II types were available, the types were taken from metadata supplied by the sample provider, not from assay-based typing. Paper-wide results and their limitations: The quantity of clinical and demographic metadata differed by source and by participant and was supplied without curation.

TCRbeta CDR3 regions were amplified from genomic DNA by means of the immunoSEQ Assay, a bias-controlled multiplex PCR. Processing in the source paper ran as follows. Nucleated cell counts per sample were estimated from amplification of reference gene primers within the assay. Sequence reads were collapsed and filtered to measure the absolute abundance of every unique TCRbeta CDR3 rearrangement. For each sample, productive Simpson clonality was calculated as the square root of Simpson's diversity index over productive rearrangements. This immuneACCESS table, as held by TCRdb, lists in-frame sequences with V and J called but not all clones. Of the missing ones, under half trace to an unresolved V gene in checked studies; the others have no known cause. V, J and clone size derive from that table, while D and trimming were established from the DNA sequence. This sample comprises more than 250,000 clones, 87% of them detected only once. Clones ranked in the top ten supply 5.5% to 7% of the sample.

In the prospective study, participants were about 18 to 95 years old, resided in 24 geographic areas of the United States, and were enrolled through a virtual design. Cohort assignment in the prospective study relied on participant-reported clinical history from a screening survey and a study questionnaire. Recovered participants in ImmuneRACE Cohort 3 were defined by two consecutive negative NP/OP PCR tests, clearance by a healthcare professional, or resolution of symptoms. Each participant in the prospective study had whole blood, serum and a nasopharyngeal or oropharyngeal swab collected by mobile phlebotomists. Prospective study participants could optionally give additional blood draws and questionnaires over an approximately 2-month period. Before DNA extraction, prospective study blood samples were shipped either frozen or at room temperature. This clone was counted once. The antigen it recognizes is unknown. No much larger clonotype is one base removed from it; base qualities were not supplied.

The sample taken for sequencing was PBMCs or T cells enriched from blood (not recorded which). This TCR came from a woman in her thirties or forties who had recovered from COVID-19.

In nucleotide form, the sequence is TGTGCCAGCAGTGAAGCCTCTAGCGGGAATAATGAGCAGTTCTTC. Translated, it reads CASSEASSGNNEQFF. The rearranged chain carries TRBV6-1 and TRBJ2-1; a stretch of 9 junction bases matches TRBD2. For this chain, trimming is 0 bases at the V end and 7 bases at the J end, and the number of junction bases without a gene match is 4. For CDR1 and CDR2, the germline V gene lists MNHNS and SASEGT. From the cysteine up to the phenylalanine, the CDR3 has a length of 15 residues. Of the read, only the CDR3 DNA is kept; its 45 bases are in frame from base 1.